The 7 T cell receptor beta chains listed next were all sequenced from one sample in a study of cytotoxic CD8 clonotypes in ibrutinib-treated CLL. Sequenced by immunoSEQ multiplex PCR; TCRdb stores in-frame clones only, minus some. The repertoire includes around 310,000 clones, roughly 79% of them detected once, and about 6.3% sits in the top ten. Sequenced here: PBMCs, sampled before ibrutinib treatment. Source of these receptors: a human donor with chronic lymphocytic leukemia.

The chain recombines TRBV7-9 with TRBJ2-1; 12 nucleotides align to TRBD2. CDR1 is SEHNR, CDR2 FQNEAQ, per germline (reference sequence). V lost 1 base and J lost 4; bases outside the gene matches: 2. The CDR3 has 16 amino acids. CDR3 in amino acids: CASSLGTSGTYNEQFF. In DNA, the CDR3 is TGTGCCAGCAGCTTAGGGACTAGCGGGACGTACAATGAGCAGTTCTTC. Together with reference TRBV7-9 and TRBJ2-1, the CDR3 gives the full variable domain: DTGVSQNPRHKITKRGQNVTFRCDPISEHNRLYWYRQTLGQGPEFLTYFQNEAQLEKSRLLSDRFSAERPKGSFSTLEIQRTEQGDSAMYLCASSLGTSGTYNEQFFGPGTRLTVL.

This clone was observed once. The rearrangement uses TRBV15 and TRBJ2-7; D gene unclear. Trimming left V 0 bases short and J 4 bases short, with 7 bases between. This CDR3 is 13 amino acids long. Per germline, CDR1 LNHNV and CDR2 YYDKDF (reference sequence). The CDR3 DNA sequence: TGTGCCACCAGCAGAGATTTAGGGTACGAGCAGTACTTC. Its protein product is CATSRDLGYEQYF.

The chain joins TRBV5-1 to TRBJ1-2; D gene unclear. The CDR3 runs 14 residues. Germline values: CDR1 SGHRS, CDR2 YFSETQ. Trimming removed 0 bases from V and 2 bases from J, with 8 bases in between. The CDR3 reads CASSLESVNYGYTF. The DNA for the CDR3 is TGCGCCAGCAGCTTGGAATCGGTAAACTATGGCTACACCTTC.

CDR3 region: CATSRDVDPWDGYTF. For the CDR3, the DNA is TGTGCCACCAGCAGAGATGTGGACCCCTGGGATGGCTACACCTTC. The J gene is TRBJ1-2, the V gene TRBV15; no reliable D call. Looked up from germline, CDR1 is LNHNV and CDR2 is YYDKDF (reference sequence). Trimming removed 0 bases at V and 6 bases at J, with 14 bases between. The CDR3 loop spans 15 amino acids.

A few counts support this clone. The rearrangement joins TRBV30 to TRBJ2-1; the match to TRBD2 covers 11 bases. Germline CDR1 and CDR2: GTSNPN and SVGIG (reference sequence). This CDR3 contains 15 residues. V shed 0 bases, J shed 7 bases, and the junction held 5 bases outside the gene matches. The chain's CDR3 is CAWSVLAGARNEQFF. CDR3 nucleotide sequence: TGTGCCTGGAGTGTACTAGCGGGAGCGCGGAATGAGCAGTTCTTC.

V is TRBV20-1 and J is TRBJ2-7; D ambiguous. CDR1 and CDR2 (germline): DFQATT, SNEGSKA (reference sequence). The CDR3 has 11 residues. V lost 3 bases and J lost 6, with 9 bases in between. CDR3 bases: TGCAGTGCTAGTGGGCCGGTCGAGCAGTACTTC. Amino acids: CSASGPVEQYF.

This sequence joins TRBV27 and TRBJ1-5; no definite D call. CDR3 length: 13 amino acids. The V gene's germline CDR1 is MNHEY and CDR2 SMNVEV (reference sequence). Between the trimmed V and J ends, which lost 3 bases and 3 bases, there was a span of 6 bases. CDR3 residues: CASSFGFNQPQHF. CDR3 nucleotide sequence: TGTGCCAGCAGTTTCGGCTTCAATCAGCCCCAGCATTTT.